This T cell receptor beta chain was profiled in a study of Ad26.COV2.S vaccination and SARS-CoV-2 variants. Notes on the study in general: Reportedly, after vaccination the spike-specific CD8+ and CD4+ T cell responses displayed substantial breadth. Higher spike-specific TCR breadth was found in vaccine recipients than in placebo recipients.

The treatment denotes: some 19 received Ad26.COV2.S at low or high dose, single or two shots; several received placebo; per-sample allocation not given. Day 63 after the first vaccine or placebo injection was the time point for sampling. This vaccine is an Ad26 vector that expresses the Wuhan-strain SARS-CoV-2 spike. Germline V CDR1 and CDR2: MNHNS, SASEGT. The junction had 8 bases not matched to a gene; V was cut back by 1 base and J by 0 bases. The CDR3 extends over 17 amino acids. Produced via immunoSEQ multiplex PCR; TCRdb's table is partial and in-frame only. The sample contains roughly 350,000 clones, around 89% of which appear only once. Concerning this clone: Antigen: not known.

The sequence came from a person between 18 and 59 years old who received the Ad26.COV2.S COVID-19 vaccine or a placebo. The chain carries TRBV6-1 and TRBJ2-7, with TRBD2 matching over 8 bases. The starting material was peripheral blood, obtained in a trial of Ad26.COV2.S vaccine versus placebo. Written as DNA, the CDR3 is TGTGCCAGCAGTGAAGATGTGTGGCGGGAGGACTCCTACGAGCAGTACTTC. As protein: CASSEDVWREDSYEQYF.